The 26 T cell receptor beta chains listed next were all sequenced from one sample in a study of a mutant IDH1 vaccine in newly diagnosed glioma. Antigens of these TCRs are unknown. Using immunoSEQ multiplex PCR, the repertoire was profiled, and TCRdb retains in-frame clones only, with some absent. The sample includes tens of thousands of clones, 84% of them seen just once. Stated time point: week 23, last vaccination. The content of each vaccine dose was 300 ug of mutant IDH1 20-mer peptide, and topical imiquimod accompanied it. The sequencing used PBMCs, collected from a glioma patient whose treatment included an IDH1 peptide vaccine. The receptor source for this set is a man younger than 30 with glioma.

The chain links TRBV27 to TRBJ1-2; D unresolved. The CDR3 loop spans 14 amino acids. In germline, CDR1 is MNHEY, CDR2 SMNVEV (reference sequence). Trimming stripped 3 bases from V and 2 bases from J, with 10 bases between. The CDR3 loop is CASSFAPGNYGYTF. The DNA of the CDR3 is TGTGCCAGCAGTTTTGCCCCTGGAAACTATGGCTACACCTTC.

There are a few counts of this clone. The chain carries TRBV2 and TRBJ1-3; no clear D. CDR1 is SNHLY, CDR2 FYNNEI, per germline. This CDR3 contains 14 residues. V lost 7 bases to trimming and J lost 0 bases, with 10 bases between them. The CDR3 loop reads CASTRLSSGNTIYF. In DNA, the CDR3 is TGTGCCAGCACCAGACTCTCCTCTGGAAACACCATATATTTT.

The V and J genes are TRBV19 and TRBJ1-3, with D possibly being TRBD1 (5 bases). V was trimmed by 4 bases and J by 2 bases, leaving 12 bases between them. CDR3 size: 15 residues. Germline V gene sequence: CDR1 LNHDA, CDR2 SQIVND (reference sequence). CDR3 loop: CASSNGGGPGNTIYF. CDR3 bases: TGTGCCAGTAGTAATGGGGGAGGCCCTGGAAACACCATATATTTT.

This clone was detected a few times. CDR3 sequence: CAISGLTNQPQHF. Here the CDR3 DNA reads TGTGCCATCAGTGGACTGACCAATCAGCCCCAGCATTTT. The genes are TRBV10-3 and TRBJ1-5; D is ambiguous. The length of the CDR3 is 13 residues. The V end lost 4 bases, the J end lost 3 bases, and 7 bases lay between the germline ends. Germline V gene sequence: CDR1 ENHRY, CDR2 SYGVKD.

The rearrangement joins TRBV4-3 to TRBJ1-2, with unresolved D. Germline V gene lookup returns CDR1 LGHNA and CDR2 YSLEER. V lost 4 bases, J lost 1 base, and 13 bases lay in between. This CDR3 contains 15 residues. In nucleotides, the CDR3 is TGCGCCAGCAGCCTCTCCCCCGGCGTTAACTATGGCTACACCTTC. Translated, it gives CASSLSPGVNYGYTF.

The chain links TRBV5-1 to TRBJ1-1; no clear D. The CDR3 length is 14 residues. In germline, CDR1 is SGHRS, CDR2 YFSETQ. Trimming stripped 2 bases from V and 11 bases from J, with 19 bases between. In DNA, the CDR3 is TGCGCCAGCAGCTTAGCGGGGATGGGGTCGTTGGCTTTCTTT. It codes for CASSLAGMGSLAFF. Together with reference TRBV5-1 and TRBJ1-1, the CDR3 gives the full variable domain: KAGVTQTPRYLIKTRGQQVTLSCSPISGHRSVSWYQQTPGQGLQFLFEYFSETQRNKGNFPGRFSGRQFSNSRSEMNVSTLELGDSALYLCASSLAGMGSLAFFGQGTRLTVV.

V is TRBV4-1 and J is TRBJ2-3, with D possibly TRBD1 on 5 matching bases. Trimming took off 0 bases at V and 6 bases at J, with 13 bases between the two ends. The CDR3 loop spans 15 amino acids. The germline CDR1 and CDR2 sequences are MGHRA and YSYEKL. The CDR3 loop is CASSQERRPGDTQYF. The CDR3, as DNA: TGCGCCAGCAGCCAAGAACGGCGACCAGGGGATACGCAGTATTTT.

The chain has TRBV7-9 and TRBJ2-7; D perhaps matches TRBD1 (5 bases). V was trimmed by 5 bases and J by 5 bases, leaving 19 bases between them. The CDR3 is 15 amino acids. The germline CDR1 and CDR2 sequences are SEHNR and FQNEAQ (reference sequence). The CDR3 DNA sequence: TGTGCCAGCAGCGTGACGGTGGGGCAGGGCCACGAGCAGTACTTC. This codes for CASSVTVGQGHEQYF.

The gene calls are TRBV30 and TRBJ1-1, with 7 bases matching TRBD1. J gave up 4 bases and V 2 bases, and 4 bases lay outside the gene matches. The CDR3 spans 13 residues. Germline CDR1 GTSNPN, CDR2 SVGIG (reference sequence). The CDR3: CAWSPTGATEAFF. CDR3 sequence (DNA): TGTGCCTGGAGTCCTACAGGGGCCACTGAAGCTTTCTTT.

V is TRBV4-2 and J is TRBJ2-7, with D hard to call. CDR3 length: 14 amino acids. Germline CDR1 reads LGHNA; CDR2 reads YNFKEQ. Trimming shortened V by 0 bases and J by 9 bases, and 15 bases separated the two germline ends. The chain's CDR3 is CASSQDMAARAQYF. The CDR3 DNA sequence: TGTGCCAGCAGCCAAGATATGGCAGCACGGGCGCAGTACTTC.

The V gene is TRBV13, the J gene TRBJ2-3; TRBD1 matches at 7 bases. This CDR3 region has 15 residues. CDR1 and CDR2 from the germline V gene are PRHDT and FYEKMQ (reference sequence). The V segment lost 5 bases and the J segment 4 bases; nucleotides outside the gene matches: 9. The CDR3 nucleotides are TGTGCCAGCAGCCCCGACAGGGTACGGGCAGATACGCAGTATTTT. This encodes CASSPDRVRADTQYF.

V is TRBV5-5 and J is TRBJ1-4; D is unclear. V was cut by 0 bases and J by 11 bases, with 5 bases left in between. Per germline, CDR1 SGHKS and CDR2 YYEKEE (reference sequence). This CDR3 is 11 amino acids long. The CDR3 region has the DNA TGTGCCAGCAGCTTGGGCTTTAAACTGTTTTTT. As protein: CASSLGFKLFF.

V and J are TRBV7-2 and TRBJ1-6; 7 bases agree with TRBD1. Per the germline V gene, CDR1 is SGHTA and CDR2 is FQGNSA. The CDR3 spans 14 residues. The ends lost 6 bases at V and 7 bases at J; junction bases unmatched: 6. The CDR3 coding sequence is TGTGCCAGCAGTTTAACAGGGGTCAATTCACCCCTCCACTTT. Translating it yields CASSLTGVNSPLHF.

The chain links TRBV7-3 to TRBJ1-1, with D possibly being TRBD1 (6 bases). V was clipped by 0 bases and J by 0 bases, with 8 bases between them. This CDR3 contains 15 residues. The germline V gene has CDR1 SGHTA and CDR2 FQGTGA. CDR3 in amino acids: CASSLTTGLNTEAFF. For the CDR3, the DNA is TGTGCCAGCAGCTTAACGACAGGATTGAACACTGAAGCTTTCTTT. Based on the CDR3 plus reference TRBV7-3 and TRBJ1-1, the full variable domain is GAGVSQTPSNKVTEKGKYVELRCDPISGHTALYWYRQSLGQGPEFLIYFQGTGAADDSGLPNDRFFAVRPEGSVSTLKIQRTERGDSAVYLCASSLTTGLNTEAFFGQGTRLTVV.

The chain joins TRBV2 to TRBJ1-2; 7 bases are shared with TRBD1. This CDR3 is 15 amino acids long. Germline V gives CDR1 SNHLY, CDR2 FYNNEI. The trim removed 5 bases at V and 4 bases at J, leaving 10 bases unmatched. The DNA for the CDR3 is TGTGCCAGCAGTCCCCGACAGGGTGTGATCTATGGCTACACCTTC. This codes for CASSPRQGVIYGYTF.

This clone was recorded once. This sequence joins TRBV5-6 and TRBJ1-3; no reliable D call. Trimming cost V 2 bases and J 2 bases, with 11 bases left between them. The CDR3 runs to 15 residues. The germline V gene has CDR1 SGHDT and CDR2 YYEEEE. The CDR3 is CASSLGLLTGNTIYF. The CDR3, as DNA: TGTGCCAGCAGCTTAGGGCTACTCACTGGAAACACCATATATTTT.

This chain connects TRBV6-4 to TRBJ1-2; 11 bases fit TRBD1. The V and J ends lost 2 bases and 8 bases, in that order; junction bases with no gene match: 4. Germline values: CDR1 MRHNA, CDR2 SNTAGT. This CDR3 is 14 amino acids long. The CDR3 loop is CASSDPGTGGGYTF. DNA of the CDR3: TGTGCCAGCAGTGACCCAGGGACAGGGGGAGGCTACACCTTC.

This clone was observed a single time. The V and J genes are TRBV19 and TRBJ2-3, with D perhaps TRBD2 (6 bases). The V end was cut by 0 bases, the J end by 2 bases, with 15 bases between. The germline gives CDR1 LNHDA, CDR2 SQIVND (reference sequence). This CDR3 has 17 residues. Here the CDR3 reads CASSIDQAGVTTDTQYF. The DNA of the CDR3 is TGTGCCAGTAGTATAGATCAAGCGGGCGTTACCACAGATACGCAGTATTTT.

This clone was detected a few times. V gene TRBV27 combines with J gene TRBJ2-1, with TRBD2 identical over 12 bases. Germline V gene sequence: CDR1 MNHEY, CDR2 SMNVEV (reference sequence). Trimming cost V 5 bases and J 12 bases; bases outside gene matches: 8. The CDR3 sequence is 14 residues long. The CDR3 region is CASSGLAGGPGQFF. The CDR3 DNA sequence: TGTGCCAGCAGTGGGCTAGCGGGAGGGCCCGGGCAGTTCTTC.

V gene TRBV28 combines with J gene TRBJ1-1, with 11 bases fitting TRBD1. Germline CDR1 MDHEN, CDR2 SYDVKM. The CDR3 has 16 amino acids. Unmatched junction bases numbered 9, after V lost 5 bases and J lost 4 bases. The CDR3 is CASSPRTGGGLTEAFF. CDR3 nucleotide sequence: TGTGCCAGCAGTCCTCGGACAGGGGGCGGGCTCACTGAAGCTTTCTTT.

This chain uses TRBV5-6 with TRBJ2-6; TRBD2 might be the D (5 bases). V was shortened by 4 bases and J by 2 bases, with 16 bases between the two germline ends. This CDR3 is 17 amino acids long. Germline loops: CDR1 SGHDT, CDR2 YYEEEE. The chain's CDR3 is CASSRQPGSTGANVLTF. In nucleotides, the CDR3 is TGTGCCAGCAGCCGCCAACCGGGATCTACTGGGGCCAACGTCCTGACTTTC. The entire variable domain, with the rest obtained from reference TRBV5-6 and TRBJ2-6, is as follows: DAGVTQSPTHLIKTRGQQVTLRCSPKSGHDTVSWYQQALGQGPQFIFQYYEEEERQRGNFPDRFSGHQFPNYSSELNVNALLLGDSALYLCASSRQPGSTGANVLTFGAGSRLTVL.

This clone was counted a few times. The V gene is TRBV6-1, the J gene TRBJ1-5; tentatively, D is TRBD1 (6 bases). The CDR3 is made up of 12 amino acids. V lost 8 bases, J lost 7 bases, and 12 bases lay in between. Germline CDR1 MNHNS, CDR2 SASEGT. In DNA form, the CDR3 reads TGTGCCAGCTCGGACAGTATCCAGCCCCAGCATTTT. Encoded protein: CASSDSIQPQHF.

The chain has TRBV4-3 and TRBJ2-1, with 9 bases matching TRBD1. Germline assignment: CDR1 LGHNA and CDR2 YSLEER. CDR3 length: 14 amino acids. V was pared by 3 bases and J by 4 bases, with 1 base of the junction left unmatched. The CDR3 coding sequence is TGCGCCAGCAGCCACGACAGGGGGTACAATGAGCAGTTCTTC. Translation: CASSHDRGYNEQFF.

The rearrangement uses TRBV7-6 and TRBJ1-3; D remains unclear. The CDR3 is made up of 15 amino acids. Germline V CDR1 and CDR2: SGHVS, FNYEAQ. V was clipped by 6 bases and J by 1 base, with 13 bases between them. The CDR3, as DNA: TGTGCCAGCAGTCCTGGCAGTGAATCTGGAAACACCATATATTTT. This translates into CASSPGSESGNTIYF.

Only one count was recorded for this clone. The chain links TRBV19 to TRBJ1-2; TRBD1 is a possible D gene (5 bases). The CDR3 contains 12 residues. The germline V and J ends were trimmed by 6 bases and 4 bases, with 9 bases remaining between them. Germline lookup yields CDR1 LNHDA and CDR2 SQIVND (reference sequence). The CDR3: CASSPGRYGYTF. The CDR3 coding sequence is TGTGCCAGTAGCCCGGGGCGCTATGGCTACACCTTC. The entire variable domain, with the rest obtained from reference TRBV19 and TRBJ1-2, is as follows: DGGITQSPKYLFRKEGQNVTLSCEQNLNHDAMYWYRQDPGQGLRLIYYSQIVNDFQKGDIAEGYSVSREKKESFPLTVTSAQKNPTAFYLCASSPGRYGYTFGSGTRLTVV.

The chain uses TRBV9 and TRBJ1-1; D ambiguous. Germline loops: CDR1 SGDLS, CDR2 YYNGEE. Trimming pared 0 bases from V and 2 bases from J, leaving 14 bases between. This CDR3 is 16 amino acids long. The CDR3 DNA reads as TGTGCCAGCAGCGTAGACGTCTGGCTAGAAAACACTGAAGCTTTCTTT. Its protein is CASSVDVWLENTEAFF.